This note documents a single T cell receptor (beta chain) sequence. The method was immunoSEQ multiplex PCR; TCRdb's version includes in-frame clones alone and lacks a portion of them. The repertoire holds about 130,000 clones, 84% seen once, with less than 15% in the top ten. The sample belongs to a study of blood T cell repertoires in COVID-19. In germline, CDR1 is MNHEY, CDR2 SMNVEV (reference sequence). V was trimmed by 2 bases and J by 2 bases, leaving 13 bases between them. CDR3 length: 17 amino acids. The chain couples TRBV27 to TRBJ2-6; D uncertain. This clonotype was sampled from a woman aged 60-70 years with acute or convalescent COVID-19. Sequencing input: peripheral blood. The CDR3: CASSLLGLGPGANVLTF. The CDR3 DNA reads as TGTGCCAGCAGTTTACTGGGCCTGGGTCCTGGGGCCAACGTCCTGACTTTC.